The TCR beta chain described here comes from a study of T-cell reconstitution after alpha-beta-depleted transplantation in children. Study results and caveats: Some patients' high day-60 TCRbeta diversity was attributed to recipient cells surviving conditioning.

There are 18 residues in the CDR3. V shed 0 bases, J shed 3 bases, and the junction held 14 bases outside the gene matches. Germline V CDR1 and CDR2: DFQATT, SNEGSKA (reference sequence). The table lists this clonotype with a few counts. The antigen is undetermined. Molecular barcoding with unique molecular identifiers was used for the TCRbeta library. TCRdb re-called the PCR reads with MiXCR, one entry per CDR3 protein. In the table there are 70,000 to 95,000 distinct CDR3 sequences, about 14% of which are singletons. The sequence was collected from a male patient aged 2 to 9 who had a stem cell transplant for acute lymphoblastic leukemia, so the T cells may come from the graft donor. The chain employs TRBV20-1 and TRBJ2-7; TRBD2 aligns across 10 bases. The source material was PBMCs, mostly from graft donor cells, sampled 180 days after TCRalphabeta/CD19-depleted stem cell transplant. In nucleotides, the CDR3 is TGCAGTGCTAGAGACTACTCTAGCGGGGGCGCCAGATTCTACGAGCAGTACTTC. Encoded protein: CSARDYSSGGARFYEQYF.